The clone carrying this TCR beta chain has ten or more counts. The antigen is unknown. The data belong to a study of T-cell memory formation after mild COVID-19. Points from the study as a whole: Second-wave clones that peaked on day 37 lacked confirmed SARS-CoV-2 specificity. Some SARS-CoV-2-responding clones were already detected in memory before infection. While clones contracting from day 15 to 85 were balanced between CD4 and CD8, later expanders leaned CD4+.

With 6 bases clipped from V and 13 bases from J, the junction kept 11 bases outside the gene matches. The CDR3 runs to 14 residues. Per germline, CDR1 MNHEY and CDR2 SVGAGI. One entry per CDR3 protein, called by TCRdb with MiXCR from the 5' RACE reads. Among around 150,000 distinct CDR3 sequences listed, roughly 11% were seen once. This receptor was obtained from a young man who had mild COVID-19 (a few samples of this study predate the infection). Cell type and time point are not known. The rearrangement joins TRBV6-5 to TRBJ2-1; 11 positions match TRBD1. Sequencing was performed on PBMCs or a T cell subset sorted from them (not recorded which). CDR3 nucleotide sequence: TGTGCCAGCAGCCGACACCGGACAGGGGGCCGCCAGTTCTTC. Protein product: CASSRHRTGGRQFF.